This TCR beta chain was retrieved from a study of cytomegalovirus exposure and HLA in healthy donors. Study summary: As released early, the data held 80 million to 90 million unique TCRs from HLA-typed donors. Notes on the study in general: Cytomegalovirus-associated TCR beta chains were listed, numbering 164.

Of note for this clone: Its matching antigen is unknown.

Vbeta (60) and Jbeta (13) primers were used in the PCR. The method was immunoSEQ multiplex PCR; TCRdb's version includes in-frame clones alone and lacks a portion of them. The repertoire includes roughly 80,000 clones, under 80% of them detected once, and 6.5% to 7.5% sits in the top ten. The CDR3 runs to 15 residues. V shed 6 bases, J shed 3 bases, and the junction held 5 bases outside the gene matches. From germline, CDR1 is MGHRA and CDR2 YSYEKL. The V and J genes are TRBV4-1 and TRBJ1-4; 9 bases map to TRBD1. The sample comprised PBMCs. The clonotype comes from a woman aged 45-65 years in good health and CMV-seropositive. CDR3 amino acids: CASRQQGAANEKLFF. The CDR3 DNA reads TGCGCCAGCAGGCAACAGGGGGCTGCTAATGAAAAACTGTTTTTT.